This T cell receptor beta chain was captured by sequencing in a study of beta chain features in type 1 diabetes. Findings and caveats of the study: Across patients, naive, central memory and Treg TCRB repertoires exhibited apparently greater similarity than was observed across healthy donors. In cDNA sequencing, cells with high TCR expression could be over-represented.

There was one heparinised blood draw per donor, averaging about 120 mL. It was via CD45RO/CCR7/CD25/CD127/CD95/CD27 that CD4+ naive, central memory, regulatory and stem cell-like memory cells were sorted. Remarks on this clone: The antigen is not known.

Expressed TCRB transcripts were sequenced after all isolated RNA was converted to cDNA. The method was immunoSEQ multiplex PCR; TCRdb's version includes in-frame clones alone and lacks a portion of them. The sample includes 250,000 to 300,000 clones, under 8.5% of them seen just once. This receptor was obtained from a woman between 18 and 29 years old in good health. Input material: central memory CD4+ T cells from blood.

Written as DNA, the CDR3 is TGTGCCGCTACTAGCGGGAGTCGCAGGGAGACCCAGTACTTC. Its protein is CAATSGSRRETQYF. The rearrangement links TRBV30 to TRBJ2-5, with TRBD2 matching over 11 bases. Germline CDR1 and CDR2: GTSNPN and SVGIG (reference sequence). The CDR3 covers 14 residues. Losses at the gene ends were 8 bases for V and 5 bases for J; bases not matched to a gene: 10.